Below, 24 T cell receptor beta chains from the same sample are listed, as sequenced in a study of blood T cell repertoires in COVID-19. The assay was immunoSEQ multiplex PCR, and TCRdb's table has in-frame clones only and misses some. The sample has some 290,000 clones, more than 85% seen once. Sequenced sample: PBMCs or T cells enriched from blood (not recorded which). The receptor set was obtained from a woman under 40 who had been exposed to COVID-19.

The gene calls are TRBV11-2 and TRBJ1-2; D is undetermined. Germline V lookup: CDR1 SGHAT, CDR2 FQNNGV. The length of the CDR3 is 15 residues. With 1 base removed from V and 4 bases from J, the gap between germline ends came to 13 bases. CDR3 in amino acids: CASSLGAGFFYGYTF. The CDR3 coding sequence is TGTGCCAGCAGCTTAGGGGCAGGTTTTTTCTATGGCTACACCTTC.

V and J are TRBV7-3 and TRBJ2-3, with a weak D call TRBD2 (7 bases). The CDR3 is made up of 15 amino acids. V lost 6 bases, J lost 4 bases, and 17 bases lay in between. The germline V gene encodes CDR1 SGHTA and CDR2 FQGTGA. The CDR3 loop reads CASSRRGAPPDTQYF. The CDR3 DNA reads TGTGCCAGCAGTAGACGGGGGGCCCCCCCAGATACGCAGTATTTT.

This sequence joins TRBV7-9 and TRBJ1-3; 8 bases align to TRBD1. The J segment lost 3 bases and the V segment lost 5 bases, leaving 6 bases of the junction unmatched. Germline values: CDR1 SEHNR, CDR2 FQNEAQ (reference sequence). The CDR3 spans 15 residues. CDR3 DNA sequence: TGTGCCAGCAGCCCAGGACAGGGAGATGGAAACACCATATATTTT. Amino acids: CASSPGQGDGNTIYF. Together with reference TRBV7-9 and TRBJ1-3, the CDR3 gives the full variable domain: DTGVSQNPRHKITKRGQNVTFRCDPISEHNRLYWYRQTLGQGPEFLTYFQNEAQLEKSRLLSDRFSAERPKGSFSTLEIQRTEQGDSAMYLCASSPGQGDGNTIYFGEGSWLTVV.

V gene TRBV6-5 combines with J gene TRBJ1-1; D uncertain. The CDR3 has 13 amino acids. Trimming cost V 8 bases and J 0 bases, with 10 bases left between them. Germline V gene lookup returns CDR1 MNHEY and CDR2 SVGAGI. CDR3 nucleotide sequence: TGTGCCAGCGCCGGTGTGATGAACACTGAAGCTTTCTTT. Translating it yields CASAGVMNTEAFF.

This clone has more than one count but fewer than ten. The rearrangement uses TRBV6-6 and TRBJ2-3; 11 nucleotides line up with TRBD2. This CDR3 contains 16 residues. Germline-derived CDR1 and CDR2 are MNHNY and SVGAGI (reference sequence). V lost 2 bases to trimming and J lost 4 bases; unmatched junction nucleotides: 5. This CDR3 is CASSYHLAGGSDTQYF. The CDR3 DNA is TGTGCCAGCAGTTACCATCTAGCGGGGGGTTCAGATACGCAGTATTTT.

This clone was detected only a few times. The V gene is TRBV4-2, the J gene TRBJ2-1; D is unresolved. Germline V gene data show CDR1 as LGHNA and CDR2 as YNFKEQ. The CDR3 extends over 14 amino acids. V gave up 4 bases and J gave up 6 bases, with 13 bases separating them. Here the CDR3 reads CASSRELQSNEQFF. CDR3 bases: TGTGCCAGCAGCCGAGAATTACAGTCCAATGAGCAGTTCTTC.

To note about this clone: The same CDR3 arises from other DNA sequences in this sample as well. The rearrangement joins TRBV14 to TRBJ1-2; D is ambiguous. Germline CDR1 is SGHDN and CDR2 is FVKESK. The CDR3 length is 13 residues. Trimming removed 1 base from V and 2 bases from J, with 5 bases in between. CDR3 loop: CASSQGANYGYTF. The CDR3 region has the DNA TGTGCCAGCAGCCAAGGGGCCAACTATGGCTACACCTTC.

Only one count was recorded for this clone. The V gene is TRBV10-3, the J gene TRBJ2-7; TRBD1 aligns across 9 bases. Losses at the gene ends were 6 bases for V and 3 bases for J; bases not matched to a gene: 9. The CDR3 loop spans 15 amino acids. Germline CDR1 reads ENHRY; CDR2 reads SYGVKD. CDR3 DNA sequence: TGTGCCATCAGCGAAAACGACAGGGGGGTCTACGAGCAGTACTTC. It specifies CAISENDRGVYEQYF.

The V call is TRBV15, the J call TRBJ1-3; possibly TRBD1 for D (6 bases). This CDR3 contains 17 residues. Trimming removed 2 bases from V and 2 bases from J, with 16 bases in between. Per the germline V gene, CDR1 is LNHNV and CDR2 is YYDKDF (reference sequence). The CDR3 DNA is TGTGCCACCAGCAGACGTACTCCCGGGACACCTGGAAACACCATATATTTT. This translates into CATSRRTPGTPGNTIYF.

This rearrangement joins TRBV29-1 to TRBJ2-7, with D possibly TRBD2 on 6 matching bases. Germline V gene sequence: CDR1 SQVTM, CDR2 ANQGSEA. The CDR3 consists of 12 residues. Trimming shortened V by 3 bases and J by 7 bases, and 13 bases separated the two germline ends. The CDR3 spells CSVEGTRGEQYF. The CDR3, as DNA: TGCAGCGTTGAGGGGACTCGGGGTGAGCAGTACTTC.

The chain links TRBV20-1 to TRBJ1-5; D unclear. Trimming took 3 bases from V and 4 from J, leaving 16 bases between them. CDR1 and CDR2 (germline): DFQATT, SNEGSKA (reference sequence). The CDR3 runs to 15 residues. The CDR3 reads CSASHRLQINQPQHF. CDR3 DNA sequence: TGCAGTGCTAGTCATCGACTGCAGATTAATCAGCCCCAGCATTTT.

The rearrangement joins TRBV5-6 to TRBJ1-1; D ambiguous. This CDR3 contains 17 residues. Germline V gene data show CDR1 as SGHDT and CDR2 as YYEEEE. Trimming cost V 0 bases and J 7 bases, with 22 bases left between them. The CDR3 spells CASSLGLITGRTIEAFF. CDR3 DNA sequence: TGTGCCAGCAGCTTGGGGTTAATAACCGGGAGAACAATTGAAGCTTTCTTT.

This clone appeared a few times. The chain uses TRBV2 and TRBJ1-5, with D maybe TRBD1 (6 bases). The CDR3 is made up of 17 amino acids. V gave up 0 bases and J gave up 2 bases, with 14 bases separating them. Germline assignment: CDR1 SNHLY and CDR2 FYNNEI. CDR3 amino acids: CASSEARYRVGNQPQHF. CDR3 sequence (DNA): TGTGCCAGCAGTGAAGCTAGATACAGGGTTGGCAATCAGCCCCAGCATTTT.

CDR3 residues: CASSQDRPGLSNYGYTF. CDR3 in DNA: TGCGCCAGCAGCCAAGATCGACCAGGGTTATCTAACTATGGCTACACCTTC. This chain links TRBV4-1 with TRBJ1-2; possible D gene TRBD1, 5 bases. The CDR3 totals 17 residues. In germline, CDR1 is MGHRA, CDR2 YSYEKL. V was trimmed by 0 bases and J by 0 bases, leaving 14 bases between them.

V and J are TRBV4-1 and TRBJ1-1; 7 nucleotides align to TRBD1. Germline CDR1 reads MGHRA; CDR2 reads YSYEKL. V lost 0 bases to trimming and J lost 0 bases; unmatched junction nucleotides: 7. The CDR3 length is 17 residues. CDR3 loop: CASSQDRGTAMNTEAFF. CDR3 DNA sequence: TGCGCCAGCAGCCAAGATCGGGGGACAGCGATGAACACTGAAGCTTTCTTT.

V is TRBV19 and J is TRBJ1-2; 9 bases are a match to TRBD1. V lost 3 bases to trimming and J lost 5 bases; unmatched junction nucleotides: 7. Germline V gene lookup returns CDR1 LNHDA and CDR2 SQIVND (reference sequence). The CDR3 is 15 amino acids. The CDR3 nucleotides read TGTGCCAGTAGTATGGGGACAGGGTTTGGATATGGCTACACCTTC. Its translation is CASSMGTGFGYGYTF.

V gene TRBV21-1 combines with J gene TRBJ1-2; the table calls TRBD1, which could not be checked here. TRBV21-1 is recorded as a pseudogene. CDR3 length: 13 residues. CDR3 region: CASSGSQGWGYTF. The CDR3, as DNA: TGTGCCAGCAGCGGATCGCAGGGTTGGGGCTACACCTTC.

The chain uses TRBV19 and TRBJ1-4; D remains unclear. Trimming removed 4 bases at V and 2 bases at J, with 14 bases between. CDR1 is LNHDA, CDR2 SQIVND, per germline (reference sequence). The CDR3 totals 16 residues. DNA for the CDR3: TGTGCCAGTAGTAACGTAGGGAGAGCGACTAATGAAAAACTGTTTTTT. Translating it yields CASSNVGRATNEKLFF.

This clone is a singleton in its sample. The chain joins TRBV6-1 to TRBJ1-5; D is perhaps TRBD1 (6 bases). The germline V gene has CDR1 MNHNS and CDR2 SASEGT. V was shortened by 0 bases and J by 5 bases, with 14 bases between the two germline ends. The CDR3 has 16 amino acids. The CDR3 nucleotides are TGTGCCAGCAGTGAAGCGGTACAGGGATGGGATCAGCCCCAGCATTTT. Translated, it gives CASSEAVQGWDQPQHF.

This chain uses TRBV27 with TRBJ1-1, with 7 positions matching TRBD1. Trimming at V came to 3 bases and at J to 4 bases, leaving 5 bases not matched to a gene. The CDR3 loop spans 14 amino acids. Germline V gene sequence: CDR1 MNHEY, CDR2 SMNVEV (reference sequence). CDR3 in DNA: TGTGCCAGCAGTTTGTTAGGGACAGCCACTGAAGCTTTCTTT. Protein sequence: CASSLLGTATEAFF.

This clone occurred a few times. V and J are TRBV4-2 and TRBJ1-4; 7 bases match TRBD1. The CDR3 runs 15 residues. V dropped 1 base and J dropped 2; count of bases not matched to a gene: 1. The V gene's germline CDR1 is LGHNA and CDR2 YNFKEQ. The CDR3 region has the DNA TGTGCCAGCAGCCAAGGAGGGGGCACTAATGAAAAACTGTTTTTT. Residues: CASSQGGGTNEKLFF.

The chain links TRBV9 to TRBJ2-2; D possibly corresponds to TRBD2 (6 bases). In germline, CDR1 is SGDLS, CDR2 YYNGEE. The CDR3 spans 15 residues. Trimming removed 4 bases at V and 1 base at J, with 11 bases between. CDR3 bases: TGTGCCAGCAGCAACTTGGGGGGGAACACCGGGGAGCTGTTTTTT. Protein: CASSNLGGNTGELFF. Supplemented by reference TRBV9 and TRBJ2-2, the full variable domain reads DSGVTQTPKHLITATGQRVTLRCSPRSGDLSVYWYQQSLDQGLQFLIQYYNGEERAKGNILERFSAQQFPDLHSELNLSSLELGDSALYFCASSNLGGNTGELFFGEGSRLTVL.

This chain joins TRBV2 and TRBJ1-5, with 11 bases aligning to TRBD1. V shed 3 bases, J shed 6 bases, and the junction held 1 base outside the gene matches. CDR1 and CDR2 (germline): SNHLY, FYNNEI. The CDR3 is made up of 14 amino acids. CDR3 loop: CASSEDRGPQPQHF. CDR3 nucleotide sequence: TGTGCCAGCAGTGAGGACAGGGGGCCTCAGCCCCAGCATTTT.

The CDR3, as DNA: TGTGCCAGCAGTTCTCTGACAGGGAGGTACACTGAAGCTTTCTTT. Translation: CASSSLTGRYTEAFF. This chain uses TRBV6-2 or TRBV6-3 with TRBJ1-1, with 7 bases identical to TRBD1. V shed 4 bases, J shed 3 bases, and the junction held 8 bases outside the gene matches. There are 15 residues in the CDR3. Germline loops: CDR1 MNHEY, CDR2 SVGEGT.